This TCR beta chain appears in the sequencing data of a study of Ad26.COV2.S vaccination and SARS-CoV-2 variants. Regarding this clone: The antigen remains unidentified.

Germline V gene lookup returns CDR1 SGHVS and CDR2 FNYEAQ. The V end lost 5 bases, the J end lost 1 base, and 15 bases lay between the germline ends. CDR3 size: 15 residues. The table came from immunoSEQ multiplex PCR; TCRdb's copy has only in-frame clones and leaves some out. The table lists about 440,000 clones, around nine tenths of them singletons. Points from the study as a whole: Reportedly, after vaccination the spike-specific CD8+ and CD4+ T cell responses displayed substantial breadth.

Treatment defined: about 20 received Ad26.COV2.S at low or high dose, single or two shots; about five received placebo; per-sample allocation not given. At day 63 after the first vaccine or placebo injection, samples were drawn. The receptor was derived from a person aged 18-65 years who received the Ad26.COV2.S COVID-19 vaccine or a placebo. The J gene is TRBJ2-7, the V gene TRBV7-6, with unresolved D. The sample consisted of peripheral blood, taken in a trial of Ad26.COV2.S vaccine versus placebo. The CDR3 protein is CASSPFSSDSYEQYF. The CDR3 DNA sequence: TGTGCCAGCAGCCCATTTAGCTCGGATTCCTACGAGCAGTACTTC. Looking up the rest from reference TRBV7-6 and TRBJ2-7 gives the full variable domain: GAGVSQSPRYKVTKRGQDVALRCDPISGHVSLYWYRQALGQGPEFLTYFNYEAQQDKSGLPNDRFSAERPEGSISTLTIQRTEQRDSAMYRCASSPFSSDSYEQYFGPGTRLTVT.